The next 22 T cell receptor beta chains were all read from a single sample in a study of shared clonotypes between healthy human individuals. Data came from immunoSEQ multiplex PCR; TCRdb stores just in-frame clones and leaves some out. The data contain 190,000 or so clones, 65% to 80% of them seen just once; the ten biggest clones take up more than 9%. The specimen sequenced was memory CD4+ T cells sorted from blood. Subset here: CD45RA-negative fraction. These receptors all come from a man aged 25 to 45 in good health.

The V and J genes are TRBV7-2 and TRBJ1-1; possibly TRBD1 for D (6 bases). Trimming cost V 2 bases and J 4 bases, with 8 bases left between them. This CDR3 contains 13 residues. Germline V gives CDR1 SGHTA, CDR2 FQGNSA. The CDR3 region has the DNA TGTGCCAGCAGCTTAAGGGGGGGCACTGAAGCTTTCTTT. It encodes CASSLRGGTEAFF. Filled out from reference TRBV7-2 and TRBJ1-1, the complete variable domain reads GAGVSQSPSNKVTEKGKDVELRCDPISGHTALYWYRQSLGQGLEFLIYFQGNSAPDKSGLPSDRFSAERTGGSVSTLTIQRTQQEDSAVYLCASSLRGGTEAFFGQGTRLTVV.

This clone appeared a few times. The genes are TRBV10-3 and TRBJ2-3; TRBD2 might be the D (7 bases). In germline, CDR1 is ENHRY, CDR2 SYGVKD. V shed 9 bases and J shed 2 bases, with 24 bases lying between them. The CDR3 runs 17 residues. CDR3 sequence: CAIRGAVGRAATDTQYF. As DNA, the CDR3 is TGTGCCATTCGGGGGGCCGTGGGGAGGGCGGCCACAGATACGCAGTATTTT.

The CDR3 reads CASSGDGFYGYTF. In DNA form, the CDR3 reads TGTGCCAGCAGTGGCGATGGGTTCTATGGCTACACCTTC. The rearrangement links TRBV2 to TRBJ1-2; D gene unclear. V gave up 4 bases and J gave up 4 bases, with 10 bases separating them. Germline V lookup: CDR1 SNHLY, CDR2 FYNNEI. CDR3 length: 13 residues.

The chain uses TRBV4-1 and TRBJ1-1, with D possibly matching TRBD1 (6 bases). This CDR3 is built from 16 residues. Between the trimmed V and J ends, which lost 5 bases and 2 bases, there was a span of 18 bases. The germline V gene encodes CDR1 MGHRA and CDR2 YSYEKL. For the CDR3, the DNA is TGCGCCAGCAGCAGGACAGTGAATAGTAGAAACACTGAAGCTTTCTTT. This gives the protein CASSRTVNSRNTEAFF.

V is TRBV18 and J is TRBJ2-3, with 9 bases that match TRBD2. V shed 3 bases and J 6 bases; nucleotides not matched to a gene: 7. The CDR3 is made up of 15 amino acids. CDR1 is KGHSH, CDR2 LQKENI, per germline. The CDR3 coding sequence is TGTGCCAGCTCACCTACGTTAGCGGGAGACGATACGCAGTATTTT. Translating gives CASSPTLAGDDTQYF.

This clone has just a few counts. The rearrangement joins TRBV9 to TRBJ1-4; D gene uncertain. V was pared by 4 bases and J by 12 bases, with 16 bases between. The CDR3 runs 13 residues. Germline CDR1 is SGDLS and CDR2 is YYNGEE. The CDR3 DNA follows: TGTGCCAGCAGCCCGCAACTTTATTCCCAACTGTTTTTT. Protein sequence: CASSPQLYSQLFF.

The chain joins TRBV10-3 to TRBJ1-1; 7 bases align to TRBD1. V was clipped by 2 bases and J by 1 base; unmatched bases: 1. The CDR3 spans 14 residues. From germline, CDR1 is ENHRY and CDR2 SYGVKD. The CDR3 sequence is CAISEGDRNTEAFF. CDR3 bases: TGTGCCATCAGTGAGGGGGACAGGAACACTGAAGCTTTCTTT.

The rearrangement links TRBV19 to TRBJ2-5; 9 bases match TRBD2. The CDR3 consists of 19 residues. J was trimmed by 6 bases and V by 10 bases; bases with no gene match: 27. Per germline, CDR1 LNHDA and CDR2 SQIVND (reference sequence). For the CDR3, the DNA is TGTGCCACCGCCGGGAGGGATAATTGGGCGGGAGGGCTTCGGAAGACCCAGTACTTC. Translated, it gives CATAGRDNWAGGLRKTQYF.

This clone has at least ten counts. V gene TRBV5-6 combines with J gene TRBJ2-5; D call uncertain. The germline V gene encodes CDR1 SGHDT and CDR2 YYEEEE. This CDR3 region has 13 residues. V lost 4 bases, J lost 6 bases, and 13 bases lay in between. The DNA for the CDR3 is TGTGCCAGCAGCCAGCGTTTACCCCAGACCCAGTACTTC. Encoded protein: CASSQRLPQTQYF.

This sequence joins TRBV6-5 and TRBJ2-5; D perhaps matches TRBD1 (5 bases). CDR1 and CDR2 from the germline V gene are MNHEY and SVGAGI. The CDR3 consists of 13 residues. V lost 2 bases and J 8 bases, leaving 12 bases between the germline ends. The CDR3 bases are TGTGCCAGCAGTTACGGCGTCAGGGCAACCCAGTACTTC. It codes for CASSYGVRATQYF.

Comment on this clone: Distinct nucleotide sequences in the sample also encode this CDR3. Here the CDR3 DNA reads TGCGCCAGCAGCTTGGGGACAGGGTACAATGAGCAGTTCTTC. It yields the protein CASSLGTGYNEQFF. This chain links TRBV5-1 with TRBJ2-1; TRBD1 matches 8 bases. Germline V gives CDR1 SGHRS, CDR2 YFSETQ. This CDR3 is 14 amino acids long. The J segment lost 4 bases and the V segment lost 0 bases, leaving 0 bases of the junction unmatched.

This clone occurred many times. The chain recombines TRBV5-1 with TRBJ2-5; D is perhaps TRBD2 (5 bases). Trimming cost V 0 bases and J 3 bases, with 12 bases left between them. CDR3 length equals 15 residues. CDR1 SGHRS and CDR2 YFSETQ come from the germline V gene. CDR3 amino acids: CASSLAGMGKETQYF. DNA of the CDR3: TGCGCCAGCAGCTTGGCCGGGATGGGGAAAGAGACCCAGTACTTC. Full variable domain (remainder filled in from reference TRBV5-1 and TRBJ2-5): KAGVTQTPRYLIKTRGQQVTLSCSPISGHRSVSWYQQTPGQGLQFLFEYFSETQRNKGNFPGRFSGRQFSNSRSEMNVSTLELGDSALYLCASSLAGMGKETQYFGPGTRLLVL.

The genes are TRBV28 and TRBJ2-1; D call uncertain. The CDR3 is made up of 13 amino acids. V was clipped by 6 bases and J by 10 bases, with 16 bases between them. Germline CDR1 is MDHEN and CDR2 is SYDVKM. CDR3 residues: CASSFMGKREQFF. CDR3 bases: TGTGCCAGCAGCTTCATGGGGAAAAGGGAGCAGTTCTTC.

This chain joins TRBV4-3 and TRBJ2-2; 8 bases are shared with TRBD2. The germline CDR1 and CDR2 sequences are LGHNA and YSLEER. The CDR3 runs to 17 residues. V lost 2 bases and J lost 3; bases outside the gene matches: 8. The CDR3 bases are TGCGCCAGCAGCCAACGTCCCGGGAGGGCCGACACCGGGGAGCTGTTTTTT. Its protein product is CASSQRPGRADTGELFF.

This rearrangement joins TRBV30 to TRBJ2-1; D could derive from TRBD1 or TRBD2 (5 bases each). Between the trimmed V and J ends, which lost 7 bases and 2 bases, there was a span of 9 bases. The germline CDR1 and CDR2 sequences are GTSNPN and SVGIG (reference sequence). This CDR3 contains 12 residues. The CDR3 nucleotides read TGTGCCTCCACGGGGCCCTACAATGAGCAGTTCTTC. It is translated as CASTGPYNEQFF.

This clone was seen once. The V call is TRBV29-1, the J call TRBJ1-1; D is unclear. CDR3 length: 8 residues. Germline V lookup: CDR1 SQVTM, CDR2 ANQGSEA. Trimming took 7 bases from V and 10 from J, leaving 7 bases between them. The CDR3 protein is CSAGGAFF. The CDR3 DNA reads as TGCAGCGCCGGTGGAGCTTTCTTT.

Comments on this clone: At one boundary the junction diverges from the germline segment, which might be a read error. The chain has TRBV5-4 and TRBJ2-4, with 10 bases that match TRBD1. Germline CDR1 SGHNT, CDR2 YYREEE (reference sequence). The CDR3 is 12 residues long. The DNA for the CDR3 is TGTGCCAGCAGCCCCGGGACAGGGGCTTTGAACTTC. It specifies CASSPGTGALNF.

The chain has TRBV14 and TRBJ2-1; the match to TRBD1 covers 10 bases. The ends lost 4 bases at V and 11 bases at J; junction bases unmatched: 14. The CDR3 loop spans 16 amino acids. Germline V gene sequence: CDR1 SGHDN, CDR2 FVKESK. Here the CDR3 DNA reads TGTGCCAGCAGCCCGACCTTACCACGGACAGGGGGTAAGCAGTTCTTC. Amino acid sequence: CASSPTLPRTGGKQFF.

This rearrangement joins TRBV7-8 to TRBJ1-1; D gene ambiguous. The length of the CDR3 is 14 residues. From germline, CDR1 is SGHVS and CDR2 FQNEAQ. The ends were cut back, 1 base at V and 2 bases at J, with 8 bases in the middle. The CDR3 DNA reads as TGTGCCAGCAGCTTAGGCGCGGCAAACACTGAAGCTTTCTTT. It yields the protein CASSLGAANTEAFF.

The chain has TRBV9 and TRBJ1-3; unclear D gene. This CDR3 comprises 11 residues. Germline-derived CDR1 and CDR2 are SGDLS and YYNGEE. Trimming removed 5 bases at V and 2 bases at J, with 2 bases between. The CDR3 loop is CASRAGNTIYF. CDR3 nucleotide sequence: TGTGCCAGCAGGGCTGGAAACACCATATATTTT.

The chain recombines TRBV29-1 with TRBJ2-1; 9 nucleotides agree with TRBD2. The CDR3 extends over 16 amino acids. Germline V CDR1 and CDR2: SQVTM, ANQGSEA. The V and J ends lost 4 bases and 3 bases, in that order; junction bases with no gene match: 10. This CDR3 is CSVVSSSGVRYNEQFF. The CDR3 DNA reads as TGCAGCGTTGTTTCATCTAGCGGGGTCCGCTACAATGAGCAGTTCTTC.

J is TRBJ1-2 and V is TRBV15; D is perhaps TRBD1 (6 bases). This CDR3 comprises 16 residues. The germline gives CDR1 LNHNV, CDR2 YYDKDF (reference sequence). V was shortened by 0 bases and J by 2 bases, with 13 bases between the two germline ends. This CDR3 reads CATSRDGTGRNYGYTF. The DNA for the CDR3 is TGTGCCACCAGCAGAGACGGTACAGGGAGAAACTATGGCTACACCTTC.